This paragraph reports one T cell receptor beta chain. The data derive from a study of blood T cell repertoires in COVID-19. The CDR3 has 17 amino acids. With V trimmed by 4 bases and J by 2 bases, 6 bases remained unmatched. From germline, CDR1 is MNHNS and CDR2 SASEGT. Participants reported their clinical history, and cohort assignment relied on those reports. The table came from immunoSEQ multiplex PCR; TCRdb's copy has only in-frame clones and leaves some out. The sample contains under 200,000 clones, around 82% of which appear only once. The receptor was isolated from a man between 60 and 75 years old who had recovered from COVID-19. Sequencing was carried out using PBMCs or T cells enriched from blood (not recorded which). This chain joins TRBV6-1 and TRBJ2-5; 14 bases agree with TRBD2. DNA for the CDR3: TGTGCCAGCAGTGGACTAGCGGGAGGGTTCATACAAGAGACCCAGTACTTC. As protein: CASSGLAGGFIQETQYF.